A single sample gave rise to the 27 T cell receptor beta chains below, sequenced in a study of cytomegalovirus exposure and HLA in healthy donors (dated by TCRdb to 2015 to 2018). Libraries came from the immunoSEQ multiplex PCR assay. In its TCRdb copy, this immuneACCESS table keeps in-frame sequences only and misses some clones. Where compared with another copy, unresolved V genes explain less than half of these, and the others have no known cause. The sample table lists around 180,000 clones, roughly 84% of them with a count of one. The ten largest clonotypes hold less than 8.5% of the sample. Sequencing was carried out using PBMCs. The receptor source for this set is a man between 18 and 29 years old in good health and CMV-seropositive.

The CDR3 coding sequence is TGTGCCAGCAGCCCCGTAACAGGGCCCATGAACACTGAAGCTTTCTTT. Its translation is CASSPVTGPMNTEAFF. This chain uses TRBV11-1 with TRBJ1-1; possibly TRBD1 for D (6 bases). The CDR3 is 16 amino acids. Germline V gives CDR1 SGHAT, CDR2 FQDESV (reference sequence). V was trimmed by 5 bases and J by 0 bases, leaving 16 bases between them.

The chain links TRBV28 to TRBJ2-5, with a tentative D call TRBD1 (6 bases). CDR1 is MDHEN and CDR2 is SYDVKM in the germline V gene. The CDR3 runs to 15 residues. Trimming shortened V by 5 bases and J by 0 bases, and 13 bases separated the two germline ends. CDR3 nucleotide sequence: TGTGCCAGCAGTCAGGACAGTTGGTACCAAGAGACCCAGTACTTC. This encodes CASSQDSWYQETQYF.

The V call is TRBV5-8, the J call TRBJ2-7, with D possibly TRBD2 on 5 matching bases. CDR1 and CDR2 (germline): SGHTS, YDEGEE. Between the trimmed V and J ends, which lost 1 base and 7 bases, there was a span of 18 bases. This CDR3 region has 15 residues. The CDR3 here is CASSLIREPSAEQYF. CDR3 nucleotide sequence: TGTGCCAGCAGCTTGATCCGGGAACCTTCCGCTGAGCAGTACTTC.

The chain is built from TRBV5-4 and TRBJ1-1; D perhaps matches TRBD1 (6 bases). Looked up from germline, CDR1 is SGHNT and CDR2 is YYREEE (reference sequence). The CDR3 sequence is 14 residues long. V lost 7 bases to trimming and J lost 11 bases, with 24 bases between them. The CDR3 sequence is CASSEGGRVREAFF. CDR3 DNA sequence: TGTGCCAGCTCAGAGGGGGGGCGCGTCAGGGAGGCTTTCTTT.

The chain's CDR3 is CASKREGGNIQYF. The CDR3 nucleotides read TGTGCCAGCAAGCGGGAGGGGGGTAACATTCAGTACTTC. This sequence joins TRBV6-5 and TRBJ2-4; 10 bases fit TRBD2. This CDR3 has 13 residues. With 7 bases clipped from V and 7 bases from J, the junction kept 4 bases outside the gene matches. Germline CDR1 and CDR2: MNHEY and SVGAGI.

This CDR3 is CASTPQLAGGGNEQYF. The CDR3 bases are TGTGCCAGCACCCCGCAGCTAGCGGGAGGGGGCAACGAGCAGTACTTC. The V call is TRBV28, the J call TRBJ2-7; 12 nucleotides agree with TRBD2. This CDR3 is 16 amino acids long. J was trimmed by 5 bases and V by 7 bases; bases with no gene match: 12. CDR1 is MDHEN and CDR2 is SYDVKM in the germline V gene.

Ten or more counts support this clone. J is TRBJ2-1 and V is TRBV29-1; TRBD2 matches at 12 bases. The CDR3 has 15 amino acids. The junction had 4 bases not matched to a gene; V was cut back by 0 bases and J by 7 bases. CDR1 SQVTM and CDR2 ANQGSEA come from the germline V gene. The CDR3 sequence: CSVEDLGTSGNEQFF. The CDR3 DNA follows: TGCAGCGTTGAAGATCTTGGGACTAGCGGGAATGAGCAGTTCTTC.

The genes are TRBV30 and TRBJ1-1; TRBD1 aligns across 8 bases. This CDR3 has 16 amino acids. V gave up 4 bases and J gave up 4 bases; unmatched junction bases: 14. Per germline, CDR1 GTSNPN and CDR2 SVGIG (reference sequence). Here the CDR3 reads CAWTQPGTGISTEAFF. As DNA, the CDR3 is TGTGCCTGGACTCAACCTGGGACAGGCATTTCCACTGAAGCTTTCTTT. The entire variable domain, with the rest obtained from reference TRBV30 and TRBJ1-1, is as follows: SQTIHQWPATLVQPVGSPLSLECTVEGTSNPNLYWYRQAAGRGLQLLFYSVGIGQISSEVPQNLSASRPQDRQFILSSKKLLLSDSGFYLCAWTQPGTGISTEAFFGQGTRLTVV.

The V gene is TRBV7-8, the J gene TRBJ2-2; the D gene is possibly TRBD1 (6 bases). This CDR3 has 16 residues. Germline V gene sequence: CDR1 SGHVS, CDR2 FQNEAQ. Deletions cut 5 bases from V and 0 bases from J, with 13 bases between. CDR3 sequence reads: CASSTAGTTNTGELFF. CDR3 nucleotides: TGTGCCAGCAGCACCGCCGGGACAACGAACACCGGGGAGCTGTTTTTT.

The chain couples TRBV9 to TRBJ2-7, with 12 nucleotides matching TRBD2. The CDR3 runs 15 residues. The ends lost 4 bases at V and 5 bases at J; junction bases unmatched: 7. CDR1 and CDR2 from the germline V gene are SGDLS and YYNGEE. The DNA of the CDR3 is TGTGCCAGCAGCCCGCTAGCGGGAGGGCCAAACGAGCAGTACTTC. Protein sequence: CASSPLAGGPNEQYF.

The CDR3 coding sequence is TGTGCCAGCAGCTTGGAGTCTAGCGGGATGTACGAGCAGTACTTC. Translating gives CASSLESSGMYEQYF. V and J are TRBV5-5 and TRBJ2-7; 9 bases are shared with TRBD2. J was trimmed by 4 bases and V by 0 bases; bases with no gene match: 5. This CDR3 has 15 residues. Germline lookup yields CDR1 SGHKS and CDR2 YYEKEE (reference sequence).

CDR3 nucleotide sequence: TGTGCCAGCAATCCAGCGGGAAGCGAGCAGTACTTC. It is translated as CASNPAGSEQYF. The V call is TRBV28, the J call TRBJ2-7, with 7 positions matching TRBD2. Germline assignment: CDR1 MDHEN and CDR2 SYDVKM. This CDR3 region has 12 residues. The ends lost 7 bases at V and 6 bases at J; junction bases unmatched: 6.

This clone was detected a few times. CDR3 protein: CASSEGQRYEQYF. The CDR3 region has the DNA TGCGCCAGCAGTGAGGGACAGCGCTACGAGCAGTACTTC. V is TRBV10-2 and J is TRBJ2-7; D perhaps matches TRBD1 (6 bases). Trimming stripped 2 bases from V and 3 bases from J, with 8 bases between. In germline, CDR1 is WSHSY, CDR2 SAAADI. The CDR3 covers 13 residues.

The chain carries TRBV5-1 and TRBJ2-1, with a tentative D call TRBD1 (5 bases). Trimming removed 4 bases from V and 6 bases from J, with 17 bases in between. Per germline, CDR1 SGHRS and CDR2 YFSETQ. The CDR3 has 15 residues. CDR3 protein: CASSTGHQTLNEQFF. The CDR3 nucleotides read TGCGCCAGCAGCACCGGACATCAAACACTCAATGAGCAGTTCTTC.

The V and J genes are TRBV5-8 and TRBJ2-2; 9 nucleotides line up with TRBD1. CDR3 length: 16 residues. V lost 3 bases and J lost 5; bases outside the gene matches: 8. Germline CDR1 SGHTS, CDR2 YDEGEE. CDR3 bases: TGTGCCAGCAGCTGGCACAGGGGGCCGGCGACCGGGGAGCTGTTTTTT. Translated: CASSWHRGPATGELFF.

This chain joins TRBV28 and TRBJ2-7, with D tentatively TRBD2 (5 bases). The CDR3 contains 13 residues. CDR1 is MDHEN and CDR2 is SYDVKM in the germline V gene. Trimming cost V 2 bases and J 7 bases, with 12 bases left between them. The CDR3 loop reads CASSLTGREEQYF. The CDR3 DNA reads as TGTGCCAGCAGTTTAACGGGTCGGGAAGAGCAGTACTTC. The whole variable domain, filled in from reference TRBV28 and TRBJ2-7, reads DVKVTQSSRYLVKRTGEKVFLECVQDMDHENMFWYRQDPGLGLRLIYFSYDVKMKEKGDIPEGYSVSREKKERFSLILESASTNQTSMYLCASSLTGREEQYFGPGTRLTVT.

The chain has TRBV9 and TRBJ1-2, with 8 bases fitting TRBD1. V was clipped by 3 bases and J by 8 bases; unmatched bases: 18. The CDR3 runs to 17 residues. Germline-derived CDR1 and CDR2 are SGDLS and YYNGEE. CDR3 sequence reads: CASSANPRLAGTGGYTF. CDR3 nucleotide sequence: TGTGCCAGCAGCGCCAACCCGCGACTTGCCGGGACAGGAGGCTACACCTTC.

This clone was picked up one time. The CDR3 DNA reads TGTGCCAGCAGCCAGACTAGCGGGAGGGCCGGGACCCAGTACTTC. Translating gives CASSQTSGRAGTQYF. The chain couples TRBV5-4 to TRBJ2-5, with 14 bases that match TRBD2. CDR1 is SGHNT, CDR2 YYREEE, per germline (reference sequence). With V trimmed by 4 bases and J by 7 bases, 6 bases remained unmatched. The CDR3 has 15 residues.

This rearrangement joins TRBV9 to TRBJ2-2; 9 nucleotides align to TRBD2. CDR3 length equals 17 residues. Germline lookup yields CDR1 SGDLS and CDR2 YYNGEE. V lost 0 bases to trimming and J lost 0 bases; unmatched junction nucleotides: 3. This chain's CDR3 is CASSVDGGRANTGELFF. CDR3 coding DNA: TGTGCCAGCAGCGTAGATGGCGGGAGGGCGAACACCGGGGAGCTGTTTTTT.

In this sample, this clone turned up once. CDR3 sequence reads: CASSQVAPPGQGRSGYTF. The CDR3 nucleotides are TGCGCCAGCAGCCAGGTGGCTCCCCCGGGACAGGGAAGGTCTGGCTACACCTTC. The rearrangement uses TRBV4-3 and TRBJ1-2, with TRBD1 matching over 9 bases. The length of the CDR3 is 18 residues. V shed 3 bases, J shed 7 bases, and the junction held 18 bases outside the gene matches. Germline CDR1 and CDR2: LGHNA and YSLEER.

This clone was seen just once. The J gene is TRBJ1-5, the V gene TRBV7-9; no definite D call. In germline, CDR1 is SEHNR, CDR2 FQNEAQ (reference sequence). With 1 base removed from V and 0 bases from J, the gap between germline ends came to 4 bases. The CDR3 is 14 amino acids. In DNA form, the CDR3 reads TGTGCCAGCAGCTTAGACAGTAGCAATCAGCCCCAGCATTTT. Translating it yields CASSLDSSNQPQHF.

The V gene is TRBV15, the J gene TRBJ1-1; D is undetermined. Trimming removed 0 bases from V and 7 bases from J, with 6 bases in between. This CDR3 is 12 amino acids long. CDR1 and CDR2 from the germline V gene are LNHNV and YYDKDF (reference sequence). The CDR3 DNA is TGTGCCACCAGCAGAGATGTCAGTGAAGCTTTCTTT. Protein: CATSRDVSEAFF.

The chain joins TRBV15 to TRBJ1-2; TRBD1 matches 9 bases. The CDR3 runs 15 residues. Germline V gene lookup returns CDR1 LNHNV and CDR2 YYDKDF (reference sequence). The junction had 8 bases not matched to a gene; V was cut back by 5 bases and J by 4 bases. CDR3 loop: CATSPRRTGVYGYTF. CDR3 sequence (DNA): TGTGCCACCAGCCCCCGGAGGACAGGGGTCTATGGCTACACCTTC.

The chain couples TRBV28 to TRBJ2-2, with TRBD1 as a possible D gene (6 bases). V lost 5 bases and J 4 bases, leaving 14 bases between the germline ends. Germline V CDR1 and CDR2: MDHEN, SYDVKM. The CDR3 loop spans 15 amino acids. CDR3 in amino acids: CASSPNDRPTGELFF. The CDR3 DNA reads TGTGCCAGCAGTCCTAACGACAGGCCCACCGGGGAGCTGTTTTTT. Supplemented by reference TRBV28 and TRBJ2-2, the full variable domain reads DVKVTQSSRYLVKRTGEKVFLECVQDMDHENMFWYRQDPGLGLRLIYFSYDVKMKEKGDIPEGYSVSREKKERFSLILESASTNQTSMYLCASSPNDRPTGELFFGEGSRLTVL.

The chain couples TRBV2 to TRBJ1-1, with TRBD1 as a possible D gene (5 bases). The germline CDR1 and CDR2 sequences are SNHLY and FYNNEI. V was clipped by 6 bases and J by 0 bases, with 8 bases between them. This CDR3 region has 13 residues. The CDR3 nucleotides are TGTGCCAGCAGGGGGGGTATGAACACTGAAGCTTTCTTT. Translation gives CASRGGMNTEAFF. Complete variable domain (other parts from reference TRBV2 and TRBJ1-1): EPEVTQTPSHQVTQMGQEVILRCVPISNHLYFYWYRQILGQKVEFLVSFYNNEISEKSEIFDDQFSVERPDGSNFTLKIRSTKLEDSAMYFCASRGGMNTEAFFGQGTRLTVV.

The chain is built from TRBV30 and TRBJ2-1, with D possibly matching TRBD2 (6 bases). The germline CDR1 and CDR2 sequences are GTSNPN and SVGIG (reference sequence). Trimming took 3 bases from V and 6 from J, leaving 33 bases between them. This CDR3 is 20 amino acids long. The CDR3 reads CAWSDPRHRTLKSGGNEQFF. In DNA form, the CDR3 reads TGTGCCTGGAGCGACCCCCGTCACCGGACCCTAAAATCCGGGGGCAATGAGCAGTTCTTC. Looking up the rest from reference TRBV30 and TRBJ2-1 gives the full variable domain: SQTIHQWPATLVQPVGSPLSLECTVEGTSNPNLYWYRQAAGRGLQLLFYSVGIGQISSEVPQNLSASRPQDRQFILSSKKLLLSDSGFYLCAWSDPRHRTLKSGGNEQFFGPGTRLTVL.

CDR3 in DNA: TGTGCCAGCAGTTACCCAGGGACTAATGAAAAACTGTTTTTT. Translation gives CASSYPGTNEKLFF. The chain carries TRBV6-6 and TRBJ1-4, with D perhaps TRBD1 (5 bases). The germline V and J ends were trimmed by 2 bases and 2 bases, with 6 bases remaining between them. Germline CDR1 is MNHNY and CDR2 is SVGAGI (reference sequence). There are 14 residues in the CDR3.